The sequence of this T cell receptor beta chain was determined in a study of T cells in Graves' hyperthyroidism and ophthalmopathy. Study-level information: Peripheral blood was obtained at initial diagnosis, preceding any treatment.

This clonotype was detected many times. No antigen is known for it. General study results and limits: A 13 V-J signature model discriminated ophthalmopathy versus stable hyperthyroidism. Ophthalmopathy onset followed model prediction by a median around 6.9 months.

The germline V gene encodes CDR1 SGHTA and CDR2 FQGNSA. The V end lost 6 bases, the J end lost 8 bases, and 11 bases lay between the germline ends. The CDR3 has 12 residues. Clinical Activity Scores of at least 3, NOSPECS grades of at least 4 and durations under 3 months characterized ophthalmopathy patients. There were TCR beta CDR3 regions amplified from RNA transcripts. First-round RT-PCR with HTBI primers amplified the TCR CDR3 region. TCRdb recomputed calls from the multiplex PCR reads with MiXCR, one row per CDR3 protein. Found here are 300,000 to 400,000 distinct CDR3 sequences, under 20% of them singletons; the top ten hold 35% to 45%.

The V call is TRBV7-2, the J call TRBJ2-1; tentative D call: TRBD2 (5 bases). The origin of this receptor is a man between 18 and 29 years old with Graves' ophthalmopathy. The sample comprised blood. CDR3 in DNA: TGTGCCAGCAGGTCTAGGGAGCATGAGCAGTTCTTC. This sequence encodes CASRSREHEQFF.